A selection of T cell receptor beta chains follows, all from one sample in a study of CD8 T cells in Susac syndrome. TCRdb reanalysed the immunoSEQ multiplex PCR reads using MiXCR and keeps one entry per CDR3 protein. The data show 100,000 or so distinct CDR3 sequences, 92% seen once. Material for sequencing was CD8+ T cells from PBMCs. These receptors all come from a human donor in good health. CDR3s leave out the opening cysteine and the closing phenylalanine or tryptophan.

v_gene	j_gene	CDR3aa
TRBV29-1	TRBJ2-2	SVSPLKGQKNTGELF
TRBV29-1	TRBJ2-7	SVGTSGLYEQY
TRBV19	TRBJ2-2	ASSILGGGNTGELF
TRBV4-1	TRBJ2-7	ASSQRAESSYEQY
TRBV30	TRBJ2-2	ACRTSGRRATGELF
TRBV7-2	TRBJ1-2	ASSLVVRADYGYT
TRBV7-2	TRBJ1-1	ASSPQAEAF
TRBV19	TRBJ1-1	ASSIYGFEGNSEAF
TRBV19	TRBJ1-1	ASKGGVNTEAF
TRBV7-9	TRBJ2-2	ASTTFDERRTGELF
TRBV20-1	TRBJ1-3	SARDHGTGYSGNTIY
TRBV7-2	TRBJ2-2	ASSPRGPSTGELF
TRBV5-4	TRBJ2-5	ASSLVGVGETQY
TRBV5-5	TRBJ1-3	ASSPGPTSGNTIY
TRBV10-3	TRBJ2-3	AIRGTSGHPDTQY
TRBV27	TRBJ2-3	ASSLGVSPQY
TRBV6-5	TRBJ2-3	ASRISGGVTWEQY
TRBV7-2	TRBJ1-1	ASSRTGADTEAF
TRBV4-3	TRBJ2-3	ASSLVPTDTQY
TRBV20-1	TRBJ2-1	SARVDKGYTNEQF
TRBV5-1	TRBJ1-2	ASREDSPTTRNYGYT
TRBV20-1	TRBJ1-4	SARGLGTTNEKLF
TRBV7-8	TRBJ2-7	ASSSGTRDRGSYEQY
TRBV10-3	TRBJ1-1	AISTSTGMNTEAF
TRBV13	TRBJ2-5	ASSLRTGESGETQY
TRBV19	TRBJ1-5	ASSPGTDQPQH
TRBV29-1	TRBJ1-2	SVAGANYGYT
TRBV4-2	TRBJ2-1	ASSQEVRENSYNEQF
TRBV18	TRBJ1-1	ASSPEREGAF
TRBV12-3/TRBV12-4	TRBJ1-5	ASSRTGGAQPQH
TRBV6-6	TRBJ1-1	ASSTPGTVNTEAF
TRBV6-2/TRBV6-3	TRBJ2-7	ASSTPPQANSYEQY
TRBV7-8	TRBJ2-2	ASSLDTTSTGELF
TRBV20-1	TRBJ2-2	SATRGGWDTGELF
TRBV5-1	TRBJ1-1	ASRTGGEGLTEAF
TRBV7-2	TRBJ2-7	ASSLAGRGEQY
TRBV5-6	TRBJ2-5	ASSTGAETQY
TRBV12-3/TRBV12-4	TRBJ1-5	ASSLALGGNPQH
TRBV5-5	TRBJ2-1	ASSLVMIAREF
TRBV18	TRBJ1-5	ASSPLHGRSGGRQPQH
TRBV19	TRBJ2-6	ASSGTGTPGANVLT
TRBV6-2/TRBV6-3	TRBJ1-5	ASSPQAVGGPQH
TRBV7-3	TRBJ2-1	ASSSLPGLAGRRNEQF